This T cell receptor beta chain was sequenced for a study of cytomegalovirus exposure and HLA in healthy donors. V was pared by 1 base and J by 5 bases, with 5 bases of the junction left unmatched. The CDR3 loop spans 14 amino acids. Germline assignment: CDR1 SGHRS and CDR2 YFSETQ. Concerning this clone itself: Its antigen is unknown.

60 Vbeta and 13 Jbeta primers were used in PCR. Sequenced by immunoSEQ multiplex PCR; TCRdb stores in-frame clones only, minus some. The sample comprises roughly 150,000 clones, roughly four fifths of which are singletons, and less than 3% rests with the top ten. Overall study findings and caveats: A later analysis showed HLA-associated TCR beta chains outstripping equally common others in clonal expansion. The presence/absence work took it that sequencing depth was about the same across donors.

The V call is TRBV5-1, the J call TRBJ2-5, with 7 bases fitting TRBD1. The receptor comes from a female donor in good health and CMV-seronegative. Sample: PBMCs. CDR3 sequence: CASSLRQGRETQYF. DNA for the CDR3: TGCGCCAGCAGCTTGAGACAGGGTAGGGAGACCCAGTACTTC.